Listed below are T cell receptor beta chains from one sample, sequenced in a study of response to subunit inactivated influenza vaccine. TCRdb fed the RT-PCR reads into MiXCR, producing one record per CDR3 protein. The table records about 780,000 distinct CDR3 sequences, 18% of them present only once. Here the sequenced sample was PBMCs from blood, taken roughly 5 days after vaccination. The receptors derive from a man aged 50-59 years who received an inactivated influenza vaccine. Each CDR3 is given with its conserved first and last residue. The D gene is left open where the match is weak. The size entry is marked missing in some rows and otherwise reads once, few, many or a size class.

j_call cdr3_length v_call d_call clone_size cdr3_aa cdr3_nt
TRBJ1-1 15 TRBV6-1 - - CASPGDGVRFTEAFF TGTGCCAGCCCGGGCGACGGGGTTCGTTTCACTGAAGCTTTCTTT
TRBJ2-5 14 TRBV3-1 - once CASSQRERGETQYF TGTGCCAGCAGCCAGCGGGAACGAGGAGAGACCCAGTACTTC
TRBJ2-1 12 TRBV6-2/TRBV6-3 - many CASSPWGNEQFF TGTGCCAGCAGCCCGTGGGGGAATGAGCAGTTCTTC
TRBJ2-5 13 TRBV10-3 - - CAISESLGETQYF TGTGCCATCAGTGAGTCTTTGGGAGAGACCCAGTACTTC
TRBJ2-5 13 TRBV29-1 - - CSVVRRIGETQYF TGCAGCGTTGTACGGCGGATAGGCGAGACCCAGTACTTC
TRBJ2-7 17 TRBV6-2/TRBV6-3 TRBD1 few CASSSHTGTGPSYEQYF TGTGCCAGCAGTTCCCATACCGGGACAGGACCCTCCTACGAGCAGTACTTC
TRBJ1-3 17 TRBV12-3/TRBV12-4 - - CASSFLVRANLGGTIYF TGTGCCAGCAGTTTTTTGGTCAGAGCCAACCTCGGAGGGACCATATATTTT
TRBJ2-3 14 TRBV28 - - CASSYGQTQNTQYF TGTGCCAGCAGTTACGGACAGACACAGAATACGCAGTATTTT
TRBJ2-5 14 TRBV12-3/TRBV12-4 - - CASSLGPAAETQYF TGTGCCAGCAGTTTAGGGCCGGCTGCAGAGACCCAGTACTTC
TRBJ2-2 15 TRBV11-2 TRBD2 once CVSSKITSVTGELFF TGTGTCAGCAGCAAAATAACTAGCGTGACCGGGGAGCTGTTTTTT
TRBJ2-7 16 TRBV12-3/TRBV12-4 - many CASSLTRGANSYEQYF TGTGCCAGCAGTTTGACTCGGGGGGCAAACTCCTACGAGCAGTACTTC
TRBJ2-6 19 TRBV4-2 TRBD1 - CASSQYRQGFDTGANVLTF TGTGCCAGCAGCCAGTATAGACAGGGGTTCGATACTGGGGCCAACGTCCTGACTTTC
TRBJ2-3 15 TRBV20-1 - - CSAREARGSTDTQYF TGCAGTGCTAGAGAGGCGCGGGGTAGCACAGATACGCAGTATTTT
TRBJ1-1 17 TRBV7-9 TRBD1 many CASSLDRTGQYYTEAFF TGTGCCAGCAGCTTAGACCGGACAGGCCAGTACTACACTGAAGCTTTCTTT
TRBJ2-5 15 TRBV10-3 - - CAISDPLTGSETQYF TGTGCCATCAGCGACCCGTTGACGGGGTCAGAGACCCAGTACTTC
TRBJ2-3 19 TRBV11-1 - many CASSFRGPLGDYSTDTQYF TGTGCCAGCAGCTTCCGGGGGCCCTTGGGAGATTATAGCACAGATACGCAGTATTTT
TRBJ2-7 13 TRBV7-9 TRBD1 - CASSSGTGREQYF TGTGCCAGCAGCTCTGGGACAGGGCGAGAGCAGTACTTC
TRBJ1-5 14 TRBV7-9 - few CASSWGGGGQPQHF TGTGCCAGCAGTTGGGGTGGGGGGGGTCAGCCCCAGCATTTT
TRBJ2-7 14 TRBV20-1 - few CSALNFGSSYEQYF TGCAGTGCCCTCAATTTTGGGTCCTCCTACGAGCAGTACTTC
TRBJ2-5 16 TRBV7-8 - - CASSAVSGGGWETQYF TGTGCCAGCAGCGCCGTATCAGGAGGGGGTTGGGAGACCCAGTACTTC
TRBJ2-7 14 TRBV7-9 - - CASSHGGRTYEQYF TGTGCCAGCAGCCACGGGGGCAGGACCTACGAGCAGTACTTC
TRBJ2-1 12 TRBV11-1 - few CASSRHGDEQFF TGTGCCAGCAGCCGCCATGGCGATGAGCAGTTCTTC
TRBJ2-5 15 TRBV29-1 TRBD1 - CSVEVTGGLGETQYF TGCAGCGTTGAAGTGACAGGGGGGTTGGGTGAGACCCAGTACTTC
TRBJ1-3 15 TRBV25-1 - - CASSRGGGAGNTIYF TGTGCCAGCAGTCGAGGAGGGGGTGCTGGAAACACCATATATTTT
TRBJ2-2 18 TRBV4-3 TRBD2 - CASSQDRASGLLTGELFF TGCGCCAGCAGCCAAGATCGGGCTAGCGGGCTTTTAACCGGGGAGCTGTTTTTT
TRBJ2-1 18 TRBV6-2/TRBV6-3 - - CASSYDVVAGPLPNEQFF TGTGCCAGCAGTTACGACGTCGTGGCGGGCCCTCTCCCAAATGAGCAGTTCTTC
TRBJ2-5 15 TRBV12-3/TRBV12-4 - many CASSPGQTGQETQYF TGTGCCAGCAGTCCTGGACAGACGGGGCAAGAGACCCAGTACTTC
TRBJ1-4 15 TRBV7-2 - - CASSRDGGPHEKLFF TGTGCCAGCAGCAGAGACGGCGGCCCACATGAAAAACTGTTTTTT
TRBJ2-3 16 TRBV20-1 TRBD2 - CSATGLVSVSTDTQYF TGCAGTGCTACTGGACTAGTATCAGTGTCGACAGATACGCAGTATTTT
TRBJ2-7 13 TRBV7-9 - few CASSWDRLGDQYF TGTGCCAGCAGCTGGGACCGACTCGGGGATCAGTACTTC
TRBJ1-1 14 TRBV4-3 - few CASSQDRGSVRAFF TGCGCCAGCAGCCAAGACAGGGGAAGTGTGCGAGCTTTCTTT